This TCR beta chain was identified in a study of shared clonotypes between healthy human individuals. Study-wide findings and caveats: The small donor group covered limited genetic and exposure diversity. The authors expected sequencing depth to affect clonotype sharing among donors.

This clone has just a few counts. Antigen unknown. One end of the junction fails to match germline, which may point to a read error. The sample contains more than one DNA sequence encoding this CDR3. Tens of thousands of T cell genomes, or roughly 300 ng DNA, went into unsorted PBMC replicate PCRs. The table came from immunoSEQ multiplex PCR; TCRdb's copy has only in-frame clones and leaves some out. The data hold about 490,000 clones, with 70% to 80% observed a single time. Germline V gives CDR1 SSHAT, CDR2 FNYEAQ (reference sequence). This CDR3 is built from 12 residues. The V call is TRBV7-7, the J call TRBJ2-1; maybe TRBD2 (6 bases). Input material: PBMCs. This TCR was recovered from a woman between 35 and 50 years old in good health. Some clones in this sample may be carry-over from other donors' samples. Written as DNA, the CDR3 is TGTGCTAGCAGCTTAGCCGGGGGTGAGCAGTTCTTC. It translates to CASSLAGGEQFF.